Presented here are 15 T cell receptor beta chains from one specimen sequenced in a study of T cell clones after liver transplantation. TCRdb's table, derived via immunoSEQ multiplex PCR, lists solely in-frame clones and lacks some. The sample contains 25,000 to 35,000 clones, about 94% of which appear only once. The sequencing here drew on CD8+ T cells from blood, taken 12 months after liver transplant. The receptors were sampled from a human patient who received a liver transplant. The T cells may come from the graft donor.

This chain links TRBV5-1 with TRBJ1-1; D ambiguous. V dropped 4 bases and J dropped 8 bases, with 12 bases sitting between them. CDR1 and CDR2 (germline): SGHRS, YFSETQ. This CDR3 spans 12 amino acids. CDR3: CASSARPPEAFF. Written as DNA, the CDR3 is TGCGCCAGCAGCGCCCGTCCCCCGGAAGCTTTCTTT.

The chain employs TRBV7-9 and TRBJ2-5; D unresolved. CDR3 length: 14 amino acids. V was trimmed by 5 bases and J by 5 bases, leaving 15 bases between them. The germline V gene encodes CDR1 SEHNR and CDR2 FQNEAQ (reference sequence). The CDR3 DNA reads TGTGCCAGCAGCCCGCCCTTGGGTCCTGAGACCCAGTACTTC. Translation: CASSPPLGPETQYF.

This rearrangement joins TRBV5-5 to TRBJ2-7, with 10 bases identical to TRBD1. With 6 bases clipped from V and 3 bases from J, the junction kept 6 bases outside the gene matches. Germline CDR1 reads SGHKS; CDR2 reads YYEKEE (reference sequence). The CDR3 contains 14 residues. CDR3 region: CASTPGQGNYEQYF. Here the CDR3 DNA reads TGTGCCAGCACCCCGGGACAGGGGAACTACGAGCAGTACTTC.

The chain is built from TRBV11-3 and TRBJ2-4, with D hard to call. Per the germline V gene, CDR1 is SGHNT and CDR2 is YENEEA. The CDR3 runs 16 residues. Trimming removed 5 bases from V and 4 bases from J, with 18 bases in between. The CDR3 bases are TGTGCCAGCAGCCCCCGCTTGGGGATCCCAAAAAACATTCAGTACTTC. Protein: CASSPRLGIPKNIQYF.

The chain has TRBV2 and TRBJ2-7, with a weak D call TRBD1 (5 bases). CDR1 and CDR2 from the germline V gene are SNHLY and FYNNEI. The CDR3 is 12 amino acids. V lost 9 bases and J 3 bases, leaving 12 bases between the germline ends. The CDR3 sequence is CASQGGRYEQYF. The CDR3 coding sequence is TGTGCCAGTCAGGGTGGTCGCTACGAGCAGTACTTC.

The J gene is TRBJ2-1, the V gene TRBV4-1, with a tentative D call TRBD2 (6 bases). The ends were cut back, 0 bases at V and 4 bases at J, with 13 bases in the middle. The CDR3 is made up of 16 amino acids. Germline lookup yields CDR1 MGHRA and CDR2 YSYEKL. The DNA of the CDR3 is TGCGCCAGCAGCCAAGAGGCCGGGAGAGGGTACAATGAGCAGTTCTTC. It specifies CASSQEAGRGYNEQFF.

This chain joins TRBV5-6 and TRBJ1-2; a possible D gene is TRBD1 (5 bases). Trimming removed 0 bases from V and 4 bases from J, with 7 bases in between. The V gene's germline CDR1 is SGHDT and CDR2 YYEEEE. This CDR3 spans 13 amino acids. This chain's CDR3 is CASSLETAYGYTF. DNA for the CDR3: TGTGCCAGCAGCTTGGAGACAGCCTATGGCTACACCTTC.

V usage is TRBV14 and J usage is TRBJ2-3; the match to TRBD1 covers 8 bases. This CDR3 is 17 amino acids long. The germline V gene encodes CDR1 SGHDN and CDR2 FVKESK. V shed 0 bases and J 3 bases; nucleotides not matched to a gene: 8. CDR3 sequence (DNA): TGTGCCAGCAGCCAAGATGGTGCGACAGGGGAAACAGATACGCAGTATTTT. It encodes CASSQDGATGETDTQYF.

The CDR3 DNA reads TGTGCCACCAGCAGCGACAGGGTGGCCCAGGCGTACTTC. Translating gives CATSSDRVAQAYF. The chain carries TRBV15 and TRBJ2-7; 7 nucleotides agree with TRBD1. Germline V CDR1 and CDR2: LNHNV, YYDKDF (reference sequence). CDR3 length equals 13 residues. V lost 3 bases to trimming and J lost 12 bases; unmatched junction nucleotides: 11.

V and J are TRBV30 and TRBJ1-2; 9 bases agree with TRBD1. Germline V gene sequence: CDR1 GTSNPN, CDR2 SVGIG (reference sequence). The CDR3 is 13 residues long. After removal of 5 bases from V and 4 bases from J, the junction contained 5 bases not matched to a gene. The CDR3 DNA is TGTGCCTGGGCCCCGGGACAGGGCTATGGCTACACCTTC. Amino acids: CAWAPGQGYGYTF.

The V and J genes are TRBV13 and TRBJ2-7; possible D gene TRBD2, 5 bases. V lost 4 bases and J 0 bases, leaving 7 bases between the germline ends. The germline gives CDR1 PRHDT, CDR2 FYEKMQ (reference sequence). The length of the CDR3 is 13 residues. The CDR3: CASSSRDSYEQYF. The CDR3, as DNA: TGTGCCAGCAGCTCCCGGGACTCCTACGAGCAGTACTTC.

The chain couples TRBV7-3 to TRBJ2-1; 11 bases agree with TRBD2. The CDR3 has 15 residues. V lost 5 bases and J lost 2; bases outside the gene matches: 2. Per germline, CDR1 SGHTA and CDR2 FQGTGA. The CDR3 here is CASSPSGRPYNEQFF. The CDR3 bases are TGTGCCAGCAGCCCTAGCGGGAGGCCCTACAATGAGCAGTTCTTC.

V is TRBV5-4 and J is TRBJ2-3, with 14 bases aligning to TRBD2. The CDR3 is 17 residues long. The germline CDR1 and CDR2 sequences are SGHNT and YYREEE (reference sequence). J lost 1 base, V lost 0 bases, and 1 base had no gene match. The CDR3 coding sequence is TGTGCCAGCAGCTTGGGGGGACTAGCGGGAGGCACAGATACGCAGTATTTT. It encodes CASSLGGLAGGTDTQYF.

The chain employs TRBV28 and TRBJ1-5, with D hard to call. The germline gives CDR1 MDHEN, CDR2 SYDVKM. This CDR3 has 14 residues. Trimming took 8 bases from V and 7 from J, leaving 18 bases between them. The CDR3 loop reads CASWIREGGQPQHF. CDR3 in DNA: TGTGCCAGCTGGATTAGGGAAGGAGGACAGCCCCAGCATTTT.

The V gene is TRBV29-1, the J gene TRBJ2-1; possibly TRBD2 for D (6 bases). The CDR3 is 14 residues long. Germline loops: CDR1 SQVTM, CDR2 ANQGSEA. V was pared by 1 base and J by 2 bases, with 9 bases between. CDR3 loop: CSVEGGETYNEQFF. The CDR3 coding sequence is TGCAGCGTTGAAGGGGGGGAAACCTACAATGAGCAGTTCTTC.